The rows below give T cell receptor beta chains drawn from one sample of a study of blood T cell repertoires in COVID-19. TCRdb's copy holds only in-frame clones and misses some; the assay was immunoSEQ multiplex PCR. The sample contains some 68,000 clones, roughly nine tenths of which appear only once. The sequenced sample consisted of peripheral blood. The receptors derive from a woman aged 45-65 years with COVID-19, enrolled during active disease. The CDR3 runs from the conserved cysteine through the conserved F or W. A D gene is named only where the DNA matches it firmly. Part of the rows lack a size; the others show once, few, many or a class for expanded clones.

abundance: .
d_gene: TRBD2
j_gene: TRBJ2-1
v_gene: TRBV6-5
CDR3aa: CASSKYLADEQFF
CDR3nt: TGTGCCAGCAGCAAATATCTAGCGGATGAGCAGTTCTTC

abundance: .
d_gene: .
j_gene: TRBJ1-3
v_gene: TRBV29-1
CDR3aa: CSVIQGGNTIYF
CDR3nt: TGCAGCGTGATACAGGGAGGAAACACCATATATTTT

abundance: .
d_gene: .
j_gene: TRBJ1-2
v_gene: TRBV10-3
CDR3aa: CAITEDVGDGYTF
CDR3nt: TGTGCCATCACGGAGGACGTTGGGGATGGCTACACCTTC

abundance: .
d_gene: TRBD2
j_gene: TRBJ2-1
v_gene: TRBV9
CDR3aa: CASSVEGGLSYNEQFF
CDR3nt: TGTGCCAGCAGCGTCGAGGGAGGGTTATCCTACAATGAGCAGTTCTTC

abundance: .
d_gene: TRBD2
j_gene: TRBJ2-3
v_gene: TRBV11-2
CDR3aa: CASSFSGRGTDTQYF
CDR3nt: TGTGCCAGCAGCTTTAGCGGGAGAGGGACAGATACGCAGTATTTT

abundance: .
d_gene: .
j_gene: TRBJ1-6
v_gene: TRBV6-6
CDR3aa: CASSYSGEDSPLHF
CDR3nt: TGTGCCAGCAGTTACTCAGGGGAAGATTCACCCCTCCACTTT

abundance: once
d_gene: .
j_gene: TRBJ2-7
v_gene: TRBV7-2
CDR3aa: CASSLGPGLNYEQYF
CDR3nt: TGTGCCAGCAGCTTAGGTCCCGGACTTAACTACGAGCAGTACTTC

abundance: .
d_gene: TRBD2
j_gene: TRBJ2-3
v_gene: TRBV7-9
CDR3aa: CASRGTNTDTQYF
CDR3nt: TGTGCCAGCAGAGGGACTAACACAGATACGCAGTATTTT

abundance: .
d_gene: .
j_gene: TRBJ2-7
v_gene: TRBV20-1
CDR3aa: CSGLELYEQYF
CDR3nt: TGCAGTGGACTAGAGCTCTACGAGCAGTACTTC

abundance: few
d_gene: .
j_gene: TRBJ1-6
v_gene: TRBV27
CDR3aa: CASSLSGAAYNSPLHF
CDR3nt: TGTGCCAGCAGTTTATCGGGGGCTGCCTATAATTCACCCCTCCACTTT

abundance: .
d_gene: .
j_gene: TRBJ2-6
v_gene: TRBV7-2
CDR3aa: CASSYGQSGANVLTF
CDR3nt: TGTGCCAGCAGTTATGGACAATCTGGGGCCAACGTCCTGACTTTC

abundance: .
d_gene: TRBD1
j_gene: TRBJ1-5
v_gene: TRBV30
CDR3aa: CAWSGDRLQPQHF
CDR3nt: TGTGCCTGGAGTGGGGACAGGCTACAGCCCCAGCATTTT

abundance: .
d_gene: .
j_gene: TRBJ1-2
v_gene: TRBV30
CDR3aa: CAWNPLGGKGGYTF
CDR3nt: TGTGCCTGGAACCCCCTCGGGGGAAAGGGCGGCTACACCTTC

abundance: .
d_gene: TRBD2
j_gene: TRBJ2-3
v_gene: TRBV6-5
CDR3aa: CASLLAGGSDTQYF
CDR3nt: TGTGCCAGCCTCCTAGCGGGAGGTTCAGATACGCAGTATTTT

abundance: .
d_gene: .
j_gene: TRBJ1-5
v_gene: TRBV28
CDR3aa: CASSLWSGNQPQHF
CDR3nt: TGTGCCAGCAGTTTATGGTCGGGGAATCAGCCCCAGCATTTT

abundance: .
d_gene: .
j_gene: TRBJ2-7
v_gene: TRBV29-1
CDR3aa: CSVGGRFPYEQYF
CDR3nt: TGCAGCGTTGGTGGCAGGTTTCCCTACGAGCAGTACTTC

abundance: once
d_gene: .
j_gene: TRBJ2-7
v_gene: TRBV30
CDR3aa: CAWSARSGGEQYF
CDR3nt: TGTGCCTGGAGTGCCCGAAGCGGAGGCGAGCAGTACTTC

abundance: .
d_gene: TRBD2
j_gene: TRBJ2-1
v_gene: TRBV5-1
CDR3aa: CASSSGTSGSNEQFF
CDR3nt: TGCGCCAGCAGCTCCGGGACTAGCGGATCCAATGAGCAGTTCTTC

abundance: .
d_gene: TRBD2
j_gene: TRBJ2-7
v_gene: TRBV7-2
CDR3aa: CASSASSSGVNYEQYF
CDR3nt: TGTGCCAGCAGCGCAAGCTCTAGCGGGGTGAACTACGAGCAGTACTTC

abundance: .
d_gene: .
j_gene: TRBJ1-5
v_gene: TRBV27
CDR3aa: CASSVTGSRPQHF
CDR3nt: TGTGCCAGCAGTGTGACAGGATCTCGGCCCCAGCATTTT

abundance: .
d_gene: TRBD2
j_gene: TRBJ2-1
v_gene: TRBV4-2
CDR3aa: CASSQEPPHPMGGKGSYNEQFF
CDR3nt: TGTGCCAGCAGCCAAGAACCCCCTCATCCAATGGGGGGGAAAGGTTCCTACAATGAGCAGTTCTTC

abundance: .
d_gene: TRBD2
j_gene: TRBJ2-1
v_gene: TRBV14
CDR3aa: CASSQDLRLAGGLGGEQFF
CDR3nt: TGTGCCAGCAGCCAAGACTTGAGACTAGCGGGAGGGCTGGGGGGTGAGCAGTTCTTC

abundance: .
d_gene: .
j_gene: TRBJ2-5
v_gene: TRBV19
CDR3aa: CASSGREEGSTETQYF
CDR3nt: TGTGCCAGTAGTGGCCGCGAGGAGGGTTCGACAGAGACCCAGTACTTC

abundance: .
d_gene: .
j_gene: TRBJ2-1
v_gene: TRBV4-3
CDR3aa: CASSQVFGGEQFF
CDR3nt: TGCGCCAGCAGCCAAGTGTTCGGGGGTGAGCAGTTCTTC

abundance: .
d_gene: TRBD2
j_gene: TRBJ2-1
v_gene: TRBV9
CDR3aa: CASSVVAGAPEQFF
CDR3nt: TGTGCCAGCAGCGTAGTGGCGGGAGCACCTGAGCAGTTCTTC